This T cell receptor beta chain was documented in a study of identical twins. Of note for this clonotype: The junction differs from germline at one of its ends, possibly a read error.

A universal primer site was incorporated via template switching, and the cDNA contained unique molecular identifiers. TCRdb re-called the 5' RACE reads through MiXCR, storing one row per CDR3 protein. The sample contains 420,000 or so distinct CDR3 sequences, around 20% of which appear only once. CDR1 is SGHRS, CDR2 YFSETQ, per germline. The CDR3 runs 14 residues. This TCR derives from a man aged 45-60 years in good health. Sequences were obtained from naive T cells sorted from blood. The chain carries TRBV5-1 and TRBJ2-1, with D possibly TRBD2 on 5 matching bases. The CDR3 bases are TGCGCCAGCAGTTTGGATTCGGGGTACAATGAGCAGTTCTTC. This encodes CASSLDSGYNEQFF.